This paragraph covers one T cell receptor beta chain sequence. The data originate from a study of untreated major depressive disorder. Excluded: major illness, comorbidity, regular medication, drug use, over 100 g alcohol weekly. The table came from immunoSEQ multiplex PCR; TCRdb's copy has only in-frame clones and leaves some out. The data contain 15,000 to 20,000 clones, more than 75% of them singletons. The V end was cut by 5 bases, the J end by 3 bases, with 16 bases between. Germline CDR1 and CDR2: MNHEY and SMNVEV (reference sequence). The CDR3 extends over 15 amino acids. Specimen: CD4+ T cells from PBMCs. This clonotype was sampled from a woman between 25 and 40 years old in good health. V usage is TRBV27 and J usage is TRBJ1-1, with D unclear. CDR3 sequence: CASSLGRGWDTEAFF. The CDR3 coding sequence is TGTGCCAGCAGTCTAGGTCGAGGGTGGGACACTGAAGCTTTCTTT.